What follows are 13 T cell receptor beta chains derived from one specimen sequenced in a study of cytomegalovirus exposure and HLA in healthy donors. Primers: 60 Vbeta forward and 13 Jbeta reverse. The protocol was immunoSEQ multiplex PCR, while the TCRdb copy is restricted to in-frame clones and leaves out a portion. The table includes some 120,000 clones, around 82% detected once. Sequencing was carried out using PBMCs. These TCRs come from a man aged 50 to 60 in good health and CMV-seronegative.

Only one count was recorded for this clone. Its ends do not fully match the called genes, so a read error is possible. The V call is TRBV27, the J call TRBJ2-1; weak D call: TRBD1 (6 bases). The CDR3 consists of 15 residues. Germline V CDR1 and CDR2: MNHEY, SMNVEV (reference sequence). The CDR3: CASSLSTGPYNEQFF. In DNA, the CDR3 is TGTGCCAGCAGTCTATCGACAGGCCCCTACAATGAGCAGTTCTTC.

The J gene is TRBJ1-1, the V gene TRBV28; D remains ambiguous. V gave up 1 base and J gave up 1 base, with 10 bases separating them. The CDR3 runs 15 residues. CDR1 is MDHEN, CDR2 SYDVKM, per germline. The CDR3 sequence is CASSLLTGGNTEAFF. CDR3 DNA sequence: TGTGCCAGCAGTTTATTAACGGGAGGGAACACTGAAGCTTTCTTT.

V usage is TRBV9 and J usage is TRBJ2-7; a weak D match, TRBD2 (5 bases). This CDR3 has 15 amino acids. V was shortened by 1 base and J by 3 bases, with 14 bases between the two germline ends. The V gene's germline CDR1 is SGDLS and CDR2 YYNGEE. CDR3 DNA: TGTGCCAGCAGCGTACAAGAGTCGGGATTCTACGAGCAGTACTTC. This encodes CASSVQESGFYEQYF.

This rearrangement joins TRBV6-1 to TRBJ2-7, with D uncertain. V gave up 2 bases and J gave up 5 bases, with 7 bases separating them. Per germline, CDR1 MNHNS and CDR2 SASEGT. CDR3 length: 12 amino acids. The CDR3 reads CASSEHSDEQYF. CDR3 nucleotide sequence: TGTGCCAGCAGTGAACACTCGGACGAGCAGTACTTC.

The chain carries TRBV4-2 and TRBJ2-7, with a tentative D call TRBD1 (8 bases). The CDR3 consists of 16 residues. Germline V gene sequence: CDR1 LGHNA, CDR2 YNFKEQ. The ends were cut back, 3 bases at V and 3 bases at J, with 18 bases in the middle. This CDR3 reads CASSHPEQGGHYEQYF. The CDR3 DNA reads TGTGCCAGCAGCCACCCCGAACAGGGGGGGCACTACGAGCAGTACTTC.

V gene TRBV4-2 combines with J gene TRBJ2-7; D possibly corresponds to TRBD2 (6 bases). Trimming left V 0 bases short and J 9 bases short, with 21 bases between. The CDR3 is 16 amino acids. CDR1 and CDR2 from the germline V gene are LGHNA and YNFKEQ. CDR3: CASSQDYGDSFTGQYF. The CDR3 nucleotides are TGTGCCAGCAGCCAAGACTACGGGGACTCATTTACGGGGCAGTACTTC.

This clone was seen once. The genes are TRBV19 and TRBJ2-5, with 14 bases identical to TRBD2. The germline CDR1 and CDR2 sequences are LNHDA and SQIVND (reference sequence). V lost 6 bases, J lost 4 bases, and 10 bases stayed unmatched. The CDR3 has 17 residues. The CDR3 bases are TGTGCCAGTAGCCTTGGGGGGACTAGCGGGAGTGGAGAGACCCAGTACTTC. It is translated as CASSLGGTSGSGETQYF.

DNA for the CDR3: TGTGCCAGCAGTTTATCGAAATTCAGAGGCCTCAGAGGGTACGAGCAGTACTTC. This sequence encodes CASSLSKFRGLRGYEQYF. The chain recombines TRBV27 with TRBJ2-7; tentatively, D is TRBD2 (5 bases). The CDR3 is 18 residues long. V was pared by 0 bases and J by 4 bases, with 22 bases between. CDR1 MNHEY and CDR2 SMNVEV come from the germline V gene (reference sequence).

The J gene is TRBJ2-1, the V gene TRBV2, with D possibly TRBD2 on 6 matching bases. V was shortened by 6 bases and J by 0 bases, with 12 bases between the two germline ends. Germline CDR1 is SNHLY and CDR2 is FYNNEI. This CDR3 has 15 residues. CDR3 in amino acids: CASRLISGSYNEQFF. The CDR3 bases are TGTGCCAGCAGACTCATTAGCGGCTCCTACAATGAGCAGTTCTTC.

V is TRBV7-3 and J is TRBJ2-5; perhaps TRBD1 as D (5 bases). V lost 5 bases and J 0 bases, leaving 7 bases between the germline ends. This CDR3 comprises 13 residues. CDR1 is SGHTA and CDR2 is FQGTGA in the germline V gene. Written as DNA, the CDR3 is TGTGCCAGCAGCCCGGACAACCAAGAGACCCAGTACTTC. Protein product: CASSPDNQETQYF.

The rearrangement uses TRBV10-3 and TRBJ1-3; 10 nucleotides agree with TRBD1. Trimming at V came to 6 bases and at J to 2 bases, leaving 4 bases not matched to a gene. The germline gives CDR1 ENHRY, CDR2 SYGVKD. The CDR3 is made up of 15 amino acids. The CDR3, as DNA: TGTGCCATCAGCCGGACAGGGGGAACTGGAAACACCATATATTTT. Its protein product is CAISRTGGTGNTIYF.

This clone was counted only a few times. This chain links TRBV27 with TRBJ1-2; no reliable D call. CDR1 and CDR2 (germline): MNHEY, SMNVEV (reference sequence). Trimming stripped 1 base from V and 5 bases from J, with 14 bases between. This CDR3 region has 15 residues. In DNA, the CDR3 is TGTGCCAGCAGTTTATATCCGGGTAAAGCATATGGCTACACCTTC. Its translation is CASSLYPGKAYGYTF.

The rearrangement joins TRBV5-1 to TRBJ2-3; D unresolved. This CDR3 region has 15 residues. Germline assignment: CDR1 SGHRS and CDR2 YFSETQ. V lost 0 bases and J 0 bases, leaving 8 bases between the germline ends. This chain's CDR3 is CASSLDYTSTDTQYF. The CDR3 DNA follows: TGCGCCAGCAGCTTGGACTACACTAGCACAGATACGCAGTATTTT. Looking up the rest from reference TRBV5-1 and TRBJ2-3 gives the full variable domain: KAGVTQTPRYLIKTRGQQVTLSCSPISGHRSVSWYQQTPGQGLQFLFEYFSETQRNKGNFPGRFSGRQFSNSRSEMNVSTLELGDSALYLCASSLDYTSTDTQYFGPGTRLTVL.